Included here is one T cell receptor (beta chain) sequence, with context. Its antigen remains unidentified. These data are taken from a study of T cells in Graves' hyperthyroidism and ophthalmopathy. V was shortened by 2 bases and J by 4 bases, with 12 bases between the two germline ends. Germline values: CDR1 MNHEY, CDR2 SVGEGT. The CDR3 is 15 residues long. Study conclusions and caveats: The model forecast ophthalmopathy, anticipating it by a median approximately 6.1 months before onset.

Amplification targeted TCR beta CDR3 regions from RNA transcripts. TCR CDR3 underwent first-round RT-PCR with the HTBI primer set. TCRdb analysed the multiplex PCR reads with MiXCR anew, one entry per CDR3 protein. This sample yields under 800,000 distinct CDR3 sequences, of which 12% to 15% are seen a single time; about 10% belongs to the top ten. The sample was blood. The rearrangement uses TRBV6-2 or TRBV6-3 and TRBJ1-5, with D hard to call. The source of this sequence is a woman aged 18-29 years with Graves' hyperthyroidism. CDR3: CASSYHPRENQPQHF. The CDR3 region has the DNA TGTGCCAGCAGTTACCACCCCAGAGAGAATCAGCCCCAGCATTTT.